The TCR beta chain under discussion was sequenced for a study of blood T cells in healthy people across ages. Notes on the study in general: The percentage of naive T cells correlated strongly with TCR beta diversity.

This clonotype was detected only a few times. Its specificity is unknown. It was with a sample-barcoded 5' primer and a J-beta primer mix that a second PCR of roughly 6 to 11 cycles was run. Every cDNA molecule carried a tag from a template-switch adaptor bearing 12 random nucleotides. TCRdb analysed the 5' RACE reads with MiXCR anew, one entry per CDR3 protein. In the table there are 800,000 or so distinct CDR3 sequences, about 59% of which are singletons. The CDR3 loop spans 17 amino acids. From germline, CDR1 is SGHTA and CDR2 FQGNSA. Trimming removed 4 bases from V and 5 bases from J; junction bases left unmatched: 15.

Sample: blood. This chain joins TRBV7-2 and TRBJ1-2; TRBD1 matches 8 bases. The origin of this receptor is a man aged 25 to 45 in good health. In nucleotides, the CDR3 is TGTGCCAGCAGCTCGTTGGTGGACAGGGATTTCCTTTATGGCTACACCTTC. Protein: CASSSLVDRDFLYGYTF. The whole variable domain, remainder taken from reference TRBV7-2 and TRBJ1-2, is GAGVSQSPSNKVTEKGKDVELRCDPISGHTALYWYRQSLGQGLEFLIYFQGNSAPDKSGLPSDRFSAERTGGSVSTLTIQRTQQEDSAVYLCASSSLVDRDFLYGYTFGSGTRLTVV.